This entry lists 15 T cell receptor beta chains sequenced from one sample in a study of T cell responses to AZD1222 COVID-19 vaccine (TCRdb year 2021). Reading the label with the study, this specimen's time point is: baseline before first vaccination. The library was made by the immunoSEQ multiplex PCR assay. TCRdb's version of the immuneACCESS table is confined to in-frame rearrangements and falls short of the full clone set. An unresolved V gene accounts for under half of the shortfall where checked; the remainder is of unknown origin. The sample has 90,000 to 150,000 clones on record, more than 80% of them singletons. The top ten clonotypes cover roughly 5.4% of the sample. This specimen consisted of peripheral blood, obtained on day 0 of AZD1222 vaccination. The receptors originated from an adult in good health.

The CDR3 sequence: CASSPSTSDSPLHF. The CDR3 region has the DNA TGTGCCAGCTCACCATCGACTTCGGATTCACCCCTCCACTTT. The rearrangement links TRBV18 to TRBJ1-6; D ambiguous. The germline V gene encodes CDR1 KGHSH and CDR2 LQKENI. The CDR3 is 14 amino acids. With 2 bases removed from V and 8 bases from J, the gap between germline ends came to 10 bases.

The rearrangement uses TRBV3-1 (or the pseudogene TRBV3-2) and TRBJ1-1; weak D call: TRBD1 (5 bases). The CDR3 is 17 residues long. CDR1 is LGHDT, CDR2 YNNKEL, per germline (reference sequence). V dropped 0 bases and J dropped 3 bases, with 17 bases sitting between them. CDR3 nucleotides: TGTGCCAGCAGCCAAGATCCCTCGGGACGTCCTTACACTGAAGCTTTCTTT. Protein sequence: CASSQDPSGRPYTEAFF.

The gene calls are TRBV6-5 and TRBJ2-7; 7 nucleotides line up with TRBD2. Germline trimming cut 6 bases from V and 3 bases from J; bases unmatched to any gene: 5. The CDR3 is 13 residues long. Per germline, CDR1 MNHEY and CDR2 SVGAGI. The CDR3 is CASSLSGGYEQYF. The CDR3 nucleotides are TGTGCCAGCAGCCTCTCGGGGGGCTACGAGCAGTACTTC.

The chain carries TRBV7-9 and TRBJ2-7, with 7 bases matching TRBD1. Germline assignment: CDR1 SEHNR and CDR2 FQNEAQ (reference sequence). Trimming removed 4 bases from V and 2 bases from J; junction bases left unmatched: 5. CDR3 length equals 14 residues. CDR3 DNA: TGTGCCAGCAGCTCGTCGACAGGGACCTACGAGCAGTACTTC. This sequence encodes CASSSSTGTYEQYF.

This rearrangement joins TRBV5-1 to TRBJ1-3; 8 bases are a match to TRBD1. Germline V gene lookup returns CDR1 SGHRS and CDR2 YFSETQ. The CDR3 is 17 amino acids. Trimming removed 0 bases from V and 0 bases from J; junction bases left unmatched: 5. CDR3 DNA: TGCGCCAGCAGCTTGGCTTTGGGACAGGCCTCTGGAAACACCATATATTTT. It encodes CASSLALGQASGNTIYF.

The chain is built from TRBV30 and TRBJ2-3; TRBD1 matches 7 bases. The CDR3 contains 15 residues. In germline, CDR1 is GTSNPN, CDR2 SVGIG (reference sequence). V was pared by 2 bases and J by 4 bases, with 9 bases of the junction left unmatched. CDR3 coding DNA: TGTGCCTGGAGTTTACACAGGGGTCGCGCAGATACGCAGTATTTT. It is translated as CAWSLHRGRADTQYF.

V usage is TRBV7-8 and J usage is TRBJ1-5; D gene uncertain. Trimming left V 5 bases short and J 5 bases short, with 16 bases between. In germline, CDR1 is SGHVS, CDR2 FQNEAQ. The length of the CDR3 is 15 residues. The CDR3: CASSPARVWDQPQHF. In nucleotides, the CDR3 is TGTGCCAGCAGCCCCGCCCGGGTCTGGGATCAGCCCCAGCATTTT.

This rearrangement joins TRBV9 to TRBJ1-2; D gene uncertain. The germline V gene encodes CDR1 SGDLS and CDR2 YYNGEE. This CDR3 region has 15 residues. V was shortened by 0 bases and J by 8 bases, with 17 bases between the two germline ends. The CDR3 region has the DNA TGTGCCAGCAGCGTAGCTGAGCTAGGGTCGTTCGGCTACACCTTC. Protein sequence: CASSVAELGSFGYTF.

This chain links TRBV28 with TRBJ1-4; D might be TRBD1 (5 bases). V was shortened by 7 bases and J by 0 bases, with 15 bases between the two germline ends. CDR1 and CDR2 (germline): MDHEN, SYDVKM. This CDR3 region has 16 residues. The CDR3 region has the DNA TGTGCCAGCAATAAGGGGCCGGGGGCAACTAATGAAAAACTGTTTTTT. Protein product: CASNKGPGATNEKLFF.

This chain links TRBV10-2 with TRBJ2-2; 10 positions match TRBD2. V lost 8 bases to trimming and J lost 6 bases; unmatched junction nucleotides: 6. The CDR3 has 14 residues. Germline CDR1 and CDR2: WSHSY and SAAADI. As DNA, the CDR3 is TGCGCCAGCTCCCTAGCGGGAGTCCCCGGGGAGCTGTTTTTT. Its translation: CASSLAGVPGELFF.

This CDR3 is CASSYSAGRGGYTF. CDR3 nucleotides: TGTGCCAGCAGTTACTCGGCAGGGAGGGGCGGCTACACCTTC. V gene TRBV6-5 combines with J gene TRBJ1-2; D is possibly TRBD1 (5 bases). This CDR3 spans 14 amino acids. Germline-derived CDR1 and CDR2 are MNHEY and SVGAGI. Deletions cut 0 bases from V and 8 bases from J, with 13 bases between.

The rearrangement links TRBV3-1 (or the pseudogene TRBV3-2) to TRBJ2-5; 7 bases line up with TRBD1. With 4 bases clipped from V and 9 bases from J, the junction kept 8 bases outside the gene matches. The CDR3 covers 13 residues. Germline V gene sequence: CDR1 LGHDT, CDR2 YNNKEL (reference sequence). The CDR3 sequence: CASSRRQGQAQYF. The CDR3 DNA reads TGTGCCAGCAGCCGTCGACAGGGTCAGGCCCAGTACTTC.

This clone was observed a few times. The gene calls are TRBV12-5 and TRBJ2-2; D not certain. Germline CDR1 reads LGHNT; CDR2 reads FRNRAP. This CDR3 spans 13 amino acids. Trimming took 0 bases from V and 4 from J, leaving 3 bases between them. CDR3 sequence (DNA): TGTGCTAGTGGTTTGGTACCCACCGGGGAGCTGTTTTTT. Its translation: CASGLVPTGELFF.

The chain links TRBV5-1 to TRBJ1-1, with 9 bases fitting TRBD1. This CDR3 has 15 amino acids. Germline CDR1 reads SGHRS; CDR2 reads YFSETQ. The V segment lost 5 bases and the J segment 1 base; nucleotides outside the gene matches: 6. The DNA of the CDR3 is TGCGCCAGCAGAAGTGGACAGGGGCGGAACACTGAAGCTTTCTTT. Protein product: CASRSGQGRNTEAFF. Drawing the rest from reference TRBV5-1 and TRBJ1-1, the complete variable domain is KAGVTQTPRYLIKTRGQQVTLSCSPISGHRSVSWYQQTPGQGLQFLFEYFSETQRNKGNFPGRFSGRQFSNSRSEMNVSTLELGDSALYLCASRSGQGRNTEAFFGQGTRLTVV.

This sequence joins TRBV7-9 and TRBJ1-6, with D perhaps TRBD1 (6 bases). V was pared by 5 bases and J by 7 bases, with 12 bases between. This CDR3 spans 14 amino acids. CDR1 and CDR2 (germline): SEHNR, FQNEAQ (reference sequence). The CDR3 sequence: CASSLMDSNSPLHF. The CDR3 coding sequence is TGTGCCAGCAGCCTCATGGACAGCAATTCACCCCTCCACTTT.